This T cell receptor (beta chain) is drawn from a study of T cells in Graves' hyperthyroidism and ophthalmopathy. The investigators amplified TCR beta CDR3 regions from RNA transcripts. Carried out on the TCR CDR3, a first-round RT-PCR used the HTBI primer set. TCRdb passed the multiplex PCR reads through MiXCR, listing each CDR3 protein once. The sample yields approximately 690,000 distinct CDR3 sequences, around 20% seen once. The CDR3 loop spans 16 amino acids. With 1 base removed from V and 2 bases from J, the gap between germline ends came to 15 bases. Looked up from germline, CDR1 is DFQATT and CDR2 is SNEGSKA (reference sequence).

V is TRBV20-1 and J is TRBJ2-1, with D possibly being TRBD2 (5 bases). Specimen: blood. The source of this sequence is a man aged 25-40 years with Graves' ophthalmopathy. The CDR3 coding sequence is TGCAGTGCTAGAGGAGGTTCACTAGACACCTACAATGAGCAGTTCTTC. Translating gives CSARGGSLDTYNEQFF.